Each of the 5 T cell receptor beta chains below was sequenced from the same sample in a study of vaccination and CD4 T cells after COVID-19. Cultured CD4+ T-cell DNA underwent Oncomine TCR Beta short-read sequencing. TCRdb recomputed calls from the PCR reads with MiXCR, one row per CDR3 protein. The data hold some 15,000 distinct CDR3 sequences, with roughly 59% observed a single time. Treatment noted: approximately 9-day PBMC culture with coronavirus spike peptide pools or control peptides (ViraFEST assay). Their recognized antigens are unknown. Material for sequencing was CD4+ T cells from blood, cultured in vitro. The receptors shown here come from a human donor who had recovered from COVID-19.

This clonotype has only a few counts. The CDR3 coding sequence is TGTGCCAGCACCCACCATGATAACTATGGCTACACCTTC. This encodes CASTHHDNYGYTF. The chain employs TRBV11-2 and TRBJ1-2; D unclear. V lost 7 bases to trimming and J lost 1 base, with 10 bases between them. Germline CDR1 SGHAT, CDR2 FQNNGV. The CDR3 has 13 amino acids.

The chain employs TRBV24-1 and TRBJ1-1, with D possibly TRBD1 on 5 matching bases. Trimming removed 4 bases from V and 8 bases from J, with 10 bases in between. In germline, CDR1 is KGHDR, CDR2 SFDVKD. CDR3 size: 12 residues. CDR3 in DNA: TGTGCCACCAGTGAGGGGGACTCGGAAGCTTTCTTT. Protein: CATSEGDSEAFF.

The rearrangement uses TRBV28 and TRBJ2-2; D remains ambiguous. Germline CDR1 is MDHEN and CDR2 is SYDVKM. The CDR3 spans 13 residues. Trimming cost V 7 bases and J 6 bases, with 12 bases left between them. CDR3 in DNA: TGTGCCAGCACTCCCGGGTATTCCGGGGAGCTGTTTTTT. Translation gives CASTPGYSGELFF.

V is TRBV9 and J is TRBJ2-1; the match to TRBD2 covers 7 bases. Germline V gene sequence: CDR1 SGDLS, CDR2 YYNGEE. V shed 1 base and J 9 bases; nucleotides not matched to a gene: 4. The CDR3 consists of 13 residues. The CDR3 protein is CASSVSGRAEQFF. CDR3 DNA sequence: TGTGCCAGCAGCGTAAGTGGGAGGGCTGAGCAGTTCTTC.

This clonotype was observed a few times. The chain is built from TRBV11-2 and TRBJ1-1, with D possibly matching TRBD1 (6 bases). This CDR3 is 13 amino acids long. Germline V gene lookup returns CDR1 SGHAT and CDR2 FQNNGV. V was clipped by 3 bases and J by 2 bases, with 7 bases between them. CDR3: CASSLDRNTEAFF. DNA for the CDR3: TGTGCCAGCAGCTTGGACAGAAACACTGAAGCTTTCTTT.